What follows describes a single T cell receptor beta chain. What it binds is unknown. The data were produced by immunoSEQ multiplex PCR, yet TCRdb's version contains in-frame clones alone and is incomplete. The sample consists of approximately 60,000 clones, roughly 68% of them appearing once. The data belong to a study of a mutant IDH1 vaccine in newly diagnosed glioma. Study-level information: The initiation of vaccination occurred 4-6 weeks after radiotherapy alone, or with temozolomide cycles. Treated patients comprised 62.5% males and around 40% females, mean age roughly 44 years. Previous treatment comprised radiotherapy, temozolomide, or both, mostly both.

Trimming removed 3 bases at V and 4 bases at J, with 16 bases between. The CDR3 has 15 amino acids. Germline V gene lookup returns CDR1 SGDLS and CDR2 YYNGEE. Time point here: week 35, safety follow-up. Doses comprised 300 ug of mutant IDH1 20-mer peptide each, plus topical imiquimod. The astrocytomas were IDH1-mutant, ATRX-negative, and WHO grade 3 or 4. Sample: PBMCs, taken from a glioma patient whose treatment included an IDH1 peptide vaccine. The clonotype originates from a man aged 50-60 years with glioma. The chain joins TRBV9 to TRBJ1-2; tentatively, D is TRBD1 (5 bases). The CDR3 region is CASSGRSQGSYGYTF. The CDR3 region has the DNA TGTGCCAGCAGCGGTCGGAGTCAGGGAAGCTATGGCTACACCTTC. Full variable domain (missing parts from reference TRBV9 and TRBJ1-2): DSGVTQTPKHLITATGQRVTLRCSPRSGDLSVYWYQQSLDQGLQFLIQYYNGEERAKGNILERFSAQQFPDLHSELNLSSLELGDSALYFCASSGRSQGSYGYTFGSGTRLTVV.